These T cell receptor beta chains were read from a single sample in a study of blood T cells in healthy people across ages. TCRdb reanalysed the 5' RACE reads using MiXCR and keeps one entry per CDR3 protein. The table records fewer than 800,000 distinct CDR3 sequences, approximately 50% of them present only once. Specimen: blood. These receptors originate from a woman aged 60-75 years in good health. Each CDR3 is given with its conserved first and last residue. The order of the fields is D gene, J gene, V gene, clone size, CDR3 protein, CDR3 DNA. The D gene is left open where the match is weak. Clone sizes are given selectively: once, few, many, or a class where the clone is expanded.

>NA|TRBJ1-1|TRBV4-2|few
CASSPPVEGVVAEAFF
TGTGCCAGCAGCCCGCCAGTTGAGGGGGTGGTAGCTGAAGCTTTCTTT
>NA|TRBJ2-7|TRBV9|NA
CASSVDDGASSYEQYF
TGTGCCAGCAGCGTAGACGATGGCGCAAGCTCCTACGAGCAGTACTTC
>NA|TRBJ1-5|TRBV7-2|NA
CASSLRDGDQPQHF
TGTGCCAGCAGCTTACGGGACGGTGATCAGCCCCAGCATTTT
>NA|TRBJ2-1|TRBV7-2|NA
CASSYRVTYNEQFF
TGTGCCAGCAGCTACAGGGTAACCTACAATGAGCAGTTCTTC
>NA|TRBJ1-1|TRBV9|NA
CASSRGEGNTEAFF
TGTGCCAGCAGTCGGGGGGAGGGGAACACTGAAGCTTTCTTT
>NA|TRBJ2-5|TRBV2|NA
CASSVQGTLGEQYF
TGTGCCAGCAGTGTACAGGGTACCTTGGGGGAGCAGTACTTC
>TRBD1|TRBJ2-4|TRBV7-2|NA
CASSLGRGREDIQYF
TGTGCCAGCAGCTTAGGCAGGGGGCGCGAAGACATTCAGTACTTC
>NA|TRBJ2-5|TRBV2|NA
CASIRGEQETQYF
TGTGCCAGCATCAGGGGGGAACAAGAGACCCAGTACTTC
>NA|TRBJ1-2|TRBV14|NA
CASSHWGNLGYTF
TGTGCCAGCAGCCACTGGGGTAATTTGGGCTACACCTTC
>NA|TRBJ2-7|TRBV20-1|NA
CSARRVAGSYEQYF
TGCAGTGCCCGGAGAGTGGCGGGTTCCTACGAGCAGTACTTC
>NA|TRBJ1-1|TRBV18|many
CASSPLSQSNTEAFF
TGTGCCAGCTCACCACTTTCACAGAGCAACACTGAAGCTTTCTTT
>TRBD2|TRBJ2-3|TRBV3-1|NA
CASSQWTSGMRSTDTQYF
TGTGCCAGCAGCCAGTGGACTAGCGGGATGAGATCCACAGATACGCAGTATTTT
>NA|TRBJ2-5|TRBV29-1|many
CSVVGQTTRQETQYF
TGCAGCGTGGTTGGACAGACCACCCGCCAAGAGACCCAGTACTTC
>TRBD2|TRBJ2-3|TRBV28|NA
CASSSGGRGSDTQYF
TGTGCCAGCAGTTCAGGCGGGAGAGGTTCAGATACGCAGTATTTT
>NA|TRBJ2-7|TRBV29-1|NA
CSVGGVSGAHEQYF
TGCAGCGTTGGGGGGGTCTCGGGGGCCCACGAGCAGTACTTC
>NA|TRBJ2-1|TRBV5-1|NA
CASSENYPGQAFF
TGCGCCAGCAGCGAAAATTACCCGGGACAAGCGTTCTTC
>NA|TRBJ1-4|TRBV6-5|few
CASSYTLHTRGEKLFF
TGTGCCAGCAGTTACACCCTACACACTCGGGGTGAAAAACTGTTTTTT
>NA|TRBJ2-1|TRBV7-2|few
CASSFETRREQFF
TGTGCCAGCAGCTTTGAGACACGTCGAGAGCAGTTCTTC
>TRBD2|TRBJ2-3|TRBV9|NA
CASSVGRGGNTDTQYF
TGTGCCAGCAGCGTAGGTCGGGGGGGCAACACAGATACGCAGTATTTT
>TRBD1|TRBJ2-3|TRBV20-1|few
CSATRQGVTDTQYF
TGCAGTGCTACTCGACAGGGAGTGACAGATACGCAGTATTTT
>NA|TRBJ2-1|TRBV29-1|NA
CSVDPPGHADEQFF
TGCAGCGTGGATCCACCGGGACACGCCGATGAGCAGTTCTTC
>NA|TRBJ2-1|TRBV29-1|NA
CSGDNSYNERFF
TGCAGCGGAGATAACTCCTACAATGAGCGGTTCTTC
>NA|TRBJ2-7|TRBV20-1|few
CSAPNLGISFNEQYF
TGCAGTGCCCCGAATCTTGGGATTTCGTTCAATGAGCAGTACTTC
>NA|TRBJ1-1|TRBV28|few
CASRYSTEAFF
TGTGCCAGCAGGTACAGCACTGAAGCTTTCTTT
>NA|TRBJ2-7|TRBV2|NA
CASSGQGGLVDNEQYF
TGTGCCAGCAGCGGCCAGGGGGGTCTGGTGGACAATGAGCAGTACTTC
>TRBD2|TRBJ2-3|TRBV29-1|many
CSVSRLAGVSDTQYF
TGCAGCGTTTCTCGACTAGCGGGAGTTTCAGATACGCAGTATTTT
>NA|TRBJ2-7|TRBV20-1|many
CSGARASDEQYF
TGCAGTGGGGCTAGAGCGTCAGACGAGCAGTACTTC
>NA|TRBJ2-7|TRBV20-1|few
CSAREPVSYEQYF
TGCAGTGCTAGAGAACCAGTCTCCTACGAGCAGTACTTC
>NA|TRBJ1-2|TRBV10-3|NA
CAISDFQGSVNYGYTF
TGTGCCATCAGCGATTTTCAGGGTTCTGTTAACTATGGCTACACCTTC
>TRBD2|TRBJ2-7|TRBV29-1|NA
CSVKSSSGRASYEQYF
TGCAGCGTTAAATCCTCTAGCGGGAGGGCTTCCTACGAGCAGTACTTC
>NA|TRBJ2-3|TRBV18|NA
CASSPLNGRRDTQYF
TGTGCCAGCTCACCCCTAAACGGCCGGAGGGATACGCAGTATTTT
>TRBD1|TRBJ2-1|TRBV7-6|NA
CASSLEEQGEDEQFF
TGTGCCAGCAGCTTAGAGGAACAGGGGGAGGATGAGCAGTTCTTC
>TRBD2|TRBJ2-5|TRBV20-1|few
CSAGPLAGGWGETQYF
TGCAGTGCTGGCCCTCTAGCGGGAGGGTGGGGAGAGACCCAGTACTTC
>NA|TRBJ2-1|TRBV20-1|few
CSAITRLEVGNEQFF
TGCAGTGCTATAACCCGACTAGAGGTAGGGAATGAGCAGTTCTTC
>TRBD2|TRBJ2-5|TRBV20-1|NA
CSARGPGLAEETQYF
TGCAGTGCTAGAGGTCCGGGACTAGCGGAAGAGACCCAGTACTTC
>NA|TRBJ1-1|TRBV28|once
CASNLRGNTEAFF
TGTGCCAGCAACCTCCGAGGGAACACTGAAGCTTTCTTT
>NA|TRBJ2-5|TRBV6-4|NA
CASSDSAGEGETQYF
TGTGCCAGCAGTGACAGCGCAGGGGAGGGAGAGACCCAGTACTTC
>NA|TRBJ2-7|TRBV6-2/TRBV6-3|NA
CASSYSRMRESYEQYF
TGTGCCAGCAGTTACTCGAGAATGAGGGAGTCCTACGAGCAGTACTTC
>NA|TRBJ2-1|TRBV15|NA
CATSRPPGEQFF
TGTGCCACCAGCAGACCACCCGGGGAGCAGTTCTTC
>NA|TRBJ2-7|TRBV28|few
CASSKGAYEQYF
TGTGCCAGCAGTAAAGGGGCGTACGAGCAGTACTTC
>TRBD1|TRBJ1-2|TRBV6-1|NA
CASKTVQGRGYTF
TGTGCCAGCAAGACGGTACAGGGGCGCGGCTACACCTTC
>NA|TRBJ1-4|TRBV5-1|NA
CASSLQNNEKLFF
TGCGCCAGCAGTCTACAGAATAATGAAAAACTGTTTTTT
>NA|TRBJ1-1|TRBV12-5|NA
CASGVAQGTEAFF
TGTGCTAGTGGTGTGGCACAGGGCACTGAAGCTTTCTTT
>NA|TRBJ1-2|TRBV4-2|NA
CASSQQAAGEYGYTF
TGTGCCAGCAGCCAACAAGCGGCGGGGGAATATGGCTACACCTTC